These 7 T cell receptor beta chains were sequenced from one sample in a study of cytomegalovirus exposure and HLA in healthy donors. The primer mix had 60 Vbeta and 13 Jbeta primers. Here immunoSEQ multiplex PCR was the method, and the copy in TCRdb shows in-frame clones only, minus some. Of around 170,000 clones listed, approximately 82% are singletons. Input material: PBMCs. The receptors were sampled from a male donor in good health and CMV-seronegative.

The V call is TRBV19, the J call TRBJ2-7; the D gene is possibly TRBD1 (6 bases). This CDR3 has 18 residues. V was pared by 3 bases and J by 0 bases, with 21 bases between. Per the germline V gene, CDR1 is LNHDA and CDR2 is SQIVND (reference sequence). The CDR3 DNA reads TGTGCCAGTAGTATCCGAGGCAGGGGCTCCCTAAGCTCCTACGAGCAGTACTTC. Translation gives CASSIRGRGSLSSYEQYF.

The V gene is TRBV5-6, the J gene TRBJ2-3, with no clear D. Trimming took 0 bases from V and 0 from J, leaving 8 bases between them. Germline V gene sequence: CDR1 SGHDT, CDR2 YYEEEE. The CDR3 is made up of 15 amino acids. Here the CDR3 reads CASSLGPASTDTQYF. The CDR3 nucleotides are TGTGCCAGCAGCTTGGGGCCTGCTAGCACAGATACGCAGTATTTT. The whole variable domain, filled in from reference TRBV5-6 and TRBJ2-3, reads DAGVTQSPTHLIKTRGQQVTLRCSPKSGHDTVSWYQQALGQGPQFIFQYYEEEERQRGNFPDRFSGHQFPNYSSELNVNALLLGDSALYLCASSLGPASTDTQYFGPGTRLTVL.

The chain uses TRBV11-1 and TRBJ2-7; D perhaps matches TRBD1 (6 bases). Trimming stripped 1 base from V and 4 bases from J, with 11 bases between. Germline values: CDR1 SGHAT, CDR2 FQDESV (reference sequence). The CDR3 is made up of 14 amino acids. CDR3 DNA: TGTGCCAGCAGCTTAGGAAGACAGGCATACGAGCAGTACTTC. It specifies CASSLGRQAYEQYF.

The chain carries TRBV19 and TRBJ2-1; D perhaps matches TRBD2 (6 bases). Deletions cut 1 base from V and 9 bases from J, with 10 bases between. CDR1 and CDR2 from the germline V gene are LNHDA and SQIVND (reference sequence). The CDR3 contains 13 residues. The CDR3, as DNA: TGTGCCAGTAGTATAGTATACGGGGGTGAGCAGTTCTTC. Protein sequence: CASSIVYGGEQFF.

The chain is built from TRBV5-1 and TRBJ2-7; 7 bases are shared with TRBD1. The CDR3 covers 15 residues. J lost 6 bases, V lost 4 bases, and 13 bases had no gene match. The germline CDR1 and CDR2 sequences are SGHRS and YFSETQ. The CDR3 DNA follows: TGCGCCAGCAGCCGGGACGGACAGGTGAGCGCCGAGCAGTACTTC. It specifies CASSRDGQVSAEQYF.

This chain connects TRBV29-1 to TRBJ1-4; no clear D gene. The CDR3 consists of 12 residues. V shed 7 bases and J shed 7 bases, with 13 bases lying between them. In germline, CDR1 is SQVTM, CDR2 ANQGSEA. The CDR3 coding sequence is TGCAGCGCGGGGTCCAGCCGTGAAAAACTGTTTTTT. Protein sequence: CSAGSSREKLFF.

The V call is TRBV6-1, the J call TRBJ1-1; the D is unclear. CDR1 is MNHNS and CDR2 is SASEGT in the germline V gene. V gave up 3 bases and J gave up 9 bases, with 11 bases separating them. This CDR3 region has 12 residues. CDR3 in amino acids: CASSDEGAKAFF. CDR3 in DNA: TGTGCCAGCAGTGATGAGGGTGCTAAAGCTTTCTTT.